Shown below are 14 T cell receptor beta chains from a single sample sequenced in a study of T cell repertoires in cytomegalovirus infection. TCRdb reanalysed the reads using MiXCR and keeps one entry per CDR3 protein. The repertoire consists of about 900,000 distinct CDR3 sequences, with 30% to 40% occurring once and the leading ten covering 13%. No antigen has been assigned to these receptors. Source: cultured CD8+ T cells from PBMCs, taken from culture after CMV antigen stimulation. These receptors all stem from a human donor in good health (CMV status not recorded). Some clones in this sample may be carry-over from other donors' samples.

This clonotype was recorded many times. The chain's CDR3 is CASSHSTGGSGNTIYF. CDR3 in DNA: TGTGCCAGCAGCCATTCGACCGGTGGCTCTGGAAACACCATATATTTT. This chain links TRBV7-2 with TRBJ1-3; unclear D gene. The V and J ends lost 5 bases and 0 bases respectively, with 14 bases between them. Per germline, CDR1 SGHTA and CDR2 FQGNSA. The CDR3 sequence is 16 residues long.

The chain employs TRBV4-1 and TRBJ2-2; TRBD2 matches 8 bases. After removal of 4 bases from V and 4 bases from J, the junction contained 8 bases not matched to a gene. The CDR3 is 16 residues long. In germline, CDR1 is MGHRA, CDR2 YSYEKL. Written as DNA, the CDR3 is TGCGCCAGCAGCCCGGAAGGGCGGGGGGCCACCGGGGAGCTGTTTTTT. It is translated as CASSPEGRGATGELFF.

The chain recombines TRBV7-6 with TRBJ1-2; a weak D match, TRBD1 (5 bases). Germline V gives CDR1 SGHVS, CDR2 FNYEAQ. The CDR3 has 14 amino acids. Between the trimmed V and J ends, which lost 6 bases and 4 bases, there was a span of 15 bases. The CDR3 bases are TGTGCCAGCAGTTCGGGACGGAATCTCTATGGCTACACCTTC. Protein sequence: CASSSGRNLYGYTF.

The V and J genes are TRBV19 and TRBJ1-5; a weak D match, TRBD1 (5 bases). The V end lost 5 bases, the J end lost 0 bases, and 17 bases lay between the germline ends. The CDR3 is 17 amino acids. The germline V gene encodes CDR1 LNHDA and CDR2 SQIVND (reference sequence). The CDR3 sequence is CASSPPTDRYSNQPQHF. CDR3 DNA sequence: TGTGCCAGTAGTCCCCCGACAGACCGGTATAGCAATCAGCCCCAGCATTTT.

There are a few counts of this clonotype. This rearrangement joins TRBV9 to TRBJ2-1, with D uncertain. The V end lost 4 bases, the J end lost 2 bases, and 16 bases lay between the germline ends. Germline CDR1 is SGDLS and CDR2 is YYNGEE. The CDR3 totals 16 residues. The DNA of the CDR3 is TGTGCCAGCAGCAGCAACTTGCTCCATCCCTACAATGAGCAGTTCTTC. This gives the protein CASSSNLLHPYNEQFF. The variable domain in full, with the rest retrieved from reference TRBV9 and TRBJ2-1, is DSGVTQTPKHLITATGQRVTLRCSPRSGDLSVYWYQQSLDQGLQFLIQYYNGEERAKGNILERFSAQQFPDLHSELNLSSLELGDSALYFCASSSNLLHPYNEQFFGPGTRLTVL.

This clonotype showed up just a few times. CDR3 coding DNA: TGTGCCAGCAGTTTAACCGGGGGTCCTCCCTACAATGAGCAGTTCTTC. Its translation: CASSLTGGPPYNEQFF. The J gene is TRBJ2-1, the V gene TRBV27, with D perhaps TRBD2 (6 bases). Germline V gene lookup returns CDR1 MNHEY and CDR2 SMNVEV (reference sequence). The CDR3 loop spans 16 amino acids. V lost 2 bases and J lost 2, with 13 bases in between.

This clonotype was found a few times. J is TRBJ2-1 and V is TRBV7-4; 7 bases align to TRBD2. Looked up from germline, CDR1 is SGHVT and CDR2 is SQSDAQ. With 5 bases clipped from V and 3 bases from J, the junction kept 4 bases outside the gene matches. This CDR3 contains 14 residues. This CDR3 reads CASSLSGNYNEQFF. For the CDR3, the DNA is TGTGCCAGCAGCCTCAGCGGGAACTACAATGAGCAGTTCTTC.

The V and J genes are TRBV4-1 and TRBJ2-3; D is unclear. V was pared by 3 bases and J by 6 bases, with 10 bases between. The CDR3 length is 13 residues. Germline loops: CDR1 MGHRA, CDR2 YSYEKL. CDR3 sequence reads: CASSHGSPDTQYF. DNA for the CDR3: TGCGCCAGCAGCCATGGTAGTCCGGATACGCAGTATTTT.

V and J are TRBV19 and TRBJ2-1; possibly TRBD1 or TRBD2 for D (5 bases each). The germline V and J ends were trimmed by 1 base and 6 bases, with 16 bases remaining between them. Germline V lookup: CDR1 LNHDA, CDR2 SQIVND (reference sequence). CDR3 size: 16 residues. The CDR3 region is CASSIVGDRPGNEQFF. CDR3 bases: TGTGCCAGTAGTATAGTCGGGGACCGTCCTGGCAATGAGCAGTTCTTC.

This clonotype was seen once. V and J are TRBV29-1 and TRBJ2-3; D possibly matches TRBD1 or TRBD2 (7 bases each). The CDR3 is 14 amino acids. The germline V and J ends were trimmed by 7 bases and 5 bases, with 19 bases remaining between them. CDR1 and CDR2 (germline): SQVTM, ANQGSEA. The CDR3: CSGQGDYLGDTQYF. The CDR3 region has the DNA TGCAGCGGCCAGGGGGACTACCTGGGAGATACGCAGTATTTT.

V gene TRBV7-9 combines with J gene TRBJ2-1; D is perhaps TRBD2 (5 bases). V was trimmed by 4 bases and J by 5 bases, leaving 18 bases between them. CDR3 length: 16 residues. Germline-derived CDR1 and CDR2 are SEHNR and FQNEAQ (reference sequence). The CDR3 region is CASSSLEAIPNNEQFF. The CDR3 nucleotides read TGTGCCAGCAGCTCCTTGGAGGCAATACCCAACAATGAGCAGTTCTTC.

The CDR3 protein is CASRFLQGSTDEQYF. CDR3 nucleotide sequence: TGTGCCAGCAGATTCCTCCAAGGGAGTACGGACGAGCAGTACTTC. The rearrangement joins TRBV6-5 to TRBJ2-7, with D perhaps TRBD2 (5 bases). V lost 6 bases and J lost 5, with 20 bases in between. The germline gives CDR1 MNHEY, CDR2 SVGAGI. The CDR3 has 15 amino acids.

The gene calls are TRBV7-6 and TRBJ2-6; the D is unclear. The CDR3 length is 15 residues. Trimming took 2 bases from V and 3 from J, leaving 8 bases between them. Germline V lookup: CDR1 SGHVS, CDR2 FNYEAQ. This CDR3 is CASSLSQFGANVLTF. The CDR3 nucleotides are TGTGCCAGCAGCTTAAGCCAATTTGGGGCCAACGTCCTGACTTTC.

A few counts support this clonotype. The chain has TRBV6-9 and TRBJ1-1; TRBD1 might be the D (6 bases). Trimming shortened V by 3 bases and J by 7 bases, and 12 bases separated the two germline ends. Germline loops: CDR1 MNHGY, CDR2 SVAAGI. The CDR3 runs to 13 residues. The CDR3 here is CASSYQQGYEAFF. The CDR3 coding sequence is TGTGCCAGCAGTTACCAACAGGGCTATGAAGCTTTCTTT.